Listed here are 7 T cell receptor beta chains from one sample, sequenced in a study of somatic mutations in cytotoxic T cells in rheumatoid arthritis. The assay was immunoSEQ multiplex PCR, and TCRdb's table has in-frame clones only and misses some. The sample records more than 35,000 clones, around 80% being singletons. The sample taken for sequencing was CD8+ T cells sorted from blood. All receptors derive from a man aged 35 to 55 in good health.

This chain connects TRBV11-3 to TRBJ2-1; the D gene is possibly TRBD2 (5 bases). This CDR3 has 16 amino acids. Trimming removed 4 bases at V and 2 bases at J, with 15 bases between. From germline, CDR1 is SGHNT and CDR2 YENEEA. The CDR3 coding sequence is TGTGCCAGCAGCTCGTTTGCGCGGGCCACCTACAATGAGCAGTTCTTC. Translating gives CASSSFARATYNEQFF.

The chain couples TRBV7-9 to TRBJ2-3; 9 positions agree with TRBD1. The germline gives CDR1 SEHNR, CDR2 FQNEAQ (reference sequence). V was pared by 10 bases and J by 6 bases, with 11 bases of the junction left unmatched. The CDR3 is 14 residues long. This CDR3 is CATFRDRVVDTQYF. DNA of the CDR3: TGTGCCACCTTCCGGGACAGGGTTGTCGATACGCAGTATTTT.

This chain links TRBV27 with TRBJ1-2, with 8 positions matching TRBD1. Germline CDR1 reads MNHEY; CDR2 reads SMNVEV (reference sequence). The CDR3 is 14 residues long. V dropped 2 bases and J dropped 4; count of bases not matched to a gene: 3. The CDR3 loop is CASSLLGQAYGYTF. The CDR3 DNA reads as TGTGCCAGCAGTTTACTGGGACAGGCCTATGGCTACACCTTC.

This chain uses TRBV6-5 with TRBJ2-1; 11 bases fit TRBD2. The germline CDR1 and CDR2 sequences are MNHEY and SVGAGI. CDR3 size: 16 residues. J was trimmed by 8 bases and V by 4 bases; bases with no gene match: 10. The CDR3 DNA sequence: TGTGCCAGCAGTTTTTATAGCGGGAGGGCGAGCGATGAGCAGTTCTTC. This sequence encodes CASSFYSGRASDEQFF.

The chain combines TRBV6-1 with TRBJ2-7; D not resolved. The CDR3 length is 16 residues. Germline loops: CDR1 MNHNS, CDR2 SASEGT. With 2 bases removed from V and 0 bases from J, the gap between germline ends came to 14 bases. The CDR3 region is CASSESLMGTSYEQYF. The CDR3, as DNA: TGTGCCAGCAGTGAATCCTTAATGGGAACCTCCTACGAGCAGTACTTC.

The genes are TRBV11-2 and TRBJ2-7, with D unclear. V shed 2 bases and J shed 1 base, with 6 bases lying between them. In germline, CDR1 is SGHAT, CDR2 FQNNGV. CDR3 length: 13 amino acids. The CDR3 spells CASSLLESYEQYF. The CDR3, as DNA: TGTGCCAGCAGCTTATTAGAGTCCTACGAGCAGTACTTC.

This clone was seen a handful of times. V is TRBV6-6 and J is TRBJ2-7, with D maybe TRBD2 (5 bases). V was trimmed by 5 bases and J by 1 base, leaving 15 bases between them. Germline CDR1 is MNHNY and CDR2 is SVGAGI (reference sequence). CDR3 size: 15 residues. The CDR3 nucleotides are TGTGCCAGCAGTGCCTCGGCGGGCCTGTCCTACGAGCAGTACTTC. This translates into CASSASAGLSYEQYF.